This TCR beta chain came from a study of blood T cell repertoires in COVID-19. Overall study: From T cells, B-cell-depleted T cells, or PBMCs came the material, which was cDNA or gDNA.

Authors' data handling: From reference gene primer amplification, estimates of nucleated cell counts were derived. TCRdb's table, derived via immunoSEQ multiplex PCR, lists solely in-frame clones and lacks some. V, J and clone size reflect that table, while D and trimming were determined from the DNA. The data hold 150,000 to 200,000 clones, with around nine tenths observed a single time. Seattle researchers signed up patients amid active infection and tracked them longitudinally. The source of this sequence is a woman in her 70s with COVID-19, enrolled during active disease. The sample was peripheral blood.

CDR3 DNA sequence: TGTGCCAGCAGTCCCCGAGGGGGGCAGGGGGCCTCCGGCTACACCTTC. Translated, it gives CASSPRGGQGASGYTF. The rearrangement joins TRBV27 to TRBJ1-2; TRBD1 aligns across 8 bases. CDR3 length: 16 residues. The J segment lost 8 bases and the V segment lost 5 bases, leaving 16 bases of the junction unmatched. The V gene's germline CDR1 is MNHEY and CDR2 SMNVEV (reference sequence).